This T cell receptor beta chain came from a study of breast tumors, draining lymph nodes, adjacent tissues. This clonotype was observed many times. One junction end disagrees with the germline gene, perhaps due to a read error. TCRdb reprocessed the multiplex PCR reads with MiXCR, giving one entry per CDR3 protein. This table has about 140,000 distinct CDR3 sequences, about 31% appearing once. Breast cancer patients provided tissue from their axillary draining lymph nodes. This CDR3 has 15 amino acids. Germline assignment: CDR1 ENHRY and CDR2 SYGVKD. Sequenced material: axillary lymph node tissue. The receptor was derived from a female donor with breast cancer. Some clones in this sample may be carry-over from other donors' samples. V gene TRBV10-3 combines with J gene TRBJ2-7; 9 bases agree with TRBD2. The CDR3 nucleotides read TGTGCCATCGGTGAGCTAGCGGGGTCCGCCTACGAGCAGTACTTC. Amino acids: CAIGELAGSAYEQYF.